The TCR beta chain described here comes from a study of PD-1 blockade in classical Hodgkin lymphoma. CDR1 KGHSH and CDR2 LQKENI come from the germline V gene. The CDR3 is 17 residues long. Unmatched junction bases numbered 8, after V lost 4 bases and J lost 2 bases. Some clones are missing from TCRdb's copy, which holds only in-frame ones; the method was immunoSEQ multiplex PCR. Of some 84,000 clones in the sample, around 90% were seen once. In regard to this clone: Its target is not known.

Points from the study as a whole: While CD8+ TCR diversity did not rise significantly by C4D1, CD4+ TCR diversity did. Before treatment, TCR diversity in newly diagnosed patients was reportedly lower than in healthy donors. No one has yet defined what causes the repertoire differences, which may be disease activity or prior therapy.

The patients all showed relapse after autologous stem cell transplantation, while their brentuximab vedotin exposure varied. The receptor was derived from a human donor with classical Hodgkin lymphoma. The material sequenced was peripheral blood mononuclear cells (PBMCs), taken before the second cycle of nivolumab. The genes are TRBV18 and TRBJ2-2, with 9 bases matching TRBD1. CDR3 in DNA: TGTGCCAGCTCACAGGGGACAGGGCGCGGCAACACCGGGGAGCTGTTTTTT. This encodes CASSQGTGRGNTGELFF.